The subject of this entry is one T cell receptor beta chain. The antigen is not known. This specimen belongs to a study of T-cell memory formation after mild COVID-19. Study-wide background: TCR clustering was largely donor specific. Overall study results and limits: Several responding clones turned up in pre-infection memory, indicating that cross-reactive memory may have taken part. CD4+ contracting clones lay mainly in CM and EM, CD8+ ones in EMRA. Clones that shrank (day 15 to 85) were balanced CD4/CD8, whereas later expanders leaned CD4+.

TCRdb ran MiXCR on the 5' RACE reads and lists one entry per CDR3 protein. The sample carries roughly 120,000 distinct CDR3 sequences, 22% recorded once. The germline gives CDR1 SGHAT, CDR2 FQNNGV. Trimming left V 5 bases short and J 5 bases short, with 12 bases between. The CDR3 spans 13 residues. The rearrangement joins TRBV11-2 to TRBJ2-5, with D possibly matching TRBD1 (7 bases). Sequencing was carried out using PBMCs or a T cell subset sorted from them (not recorded which). This sequence was found in a man between 18 and 35 years old who had mild COVID-19 (a few samples of this study predate the infection). Cell type and time point are not known. CDR3 amino acids: CASSQTGRETQYF. CDR3 bases: TGTGCCAGCAGCCAGACAGGGAGGGAGACCCAGTACTTC.